The 30 T cell receptor beta chains given below trace back to one sample, sequenced in a study of radiotherapy plus CTLA-4 blockade in lung cancer. Generated by immunoSEQ multiplex PCR, the TCRdb table keeps only in-frame clones and is missing some. The sample holds 58,000 or so clones, 70% to 85% seen once. The starting material was peripheral blood, obtained from a patient treated with radiotherapy plus ipilimumab. Receptor source: a human donor with non-small cell lung cancer who had a complete response to radiotherapy plus ipilimumab.

The chain recombines TRBV4-3 with TRBJ2-1, with 8 bases lining up with TRBD1. This CDR3 contains 16 residues. Germline V lookup: CDR1 LGHNA, CDR2 YSLEER. The trim removed 0 bases at V and 7 bases at J, leaving 8 bases unmatched. The CDR3 DNA is TGCGCCAGCAGCCAAGATCCGCAGGGGGCGGGGAATGAGCAGTTCTTC. Its translation is CASSQDPQGAGNEQFF.

This clone came up once. At one boundary the junction diverges from the germline segment, which might be a read error. This chain uses TRBV7-2 with TRBJ2-1; a weak D match, TRBD2 (5 bases). The CDR3 runs to 11 residues. The germline V gene has CDR1 SGHTA and CDR2 FQGNSA. CDR3 in DNA: TGTGCCAGCAGCCTAGCTAGTGAGCAGTTCTTC. This sequence encodes CASSLASEQFF.

This sequence joins TRBV13 and TRBJ1-2, with a possible D match to TRBD1 (5 bases). The length of the CDR3 is 18 residues. Germline CDR1 PRHDT, CDR2 FYEKMQ (reference sequence). Trimming took off 3 bases at V and 2 bases at J, with 22 bases between the two ends. In DNA form, the CDR3 reads TGTGCCAGCAGCTTCCCGTCGGGGGAGGGCAGGGTGAACTATGGCTACACCTTC. It is translated as CASSFPSGEGRVNYGYTF.

This clone occurred a few times. The chain is built from TRBV4-1 and TRBJ1-5, with 8 bases identical to TRBD1. CDR1 is MGHRA, CDR2 YSYEKL, per germline. The V segment lost 1 base and the J segment 7 bases; nucleotides outside the gene matches: 6. The CDR3 consists of 15 residues. The CDR3 loop is CASSQAQGVRQPQHF. The CDR3 nucleotides are TGCGCCAGCAGCCAAGCACAGGGGGTTAGGCAGCCCCAGCATTTT.

This rearrangement joins TRBV27 to TRBJ2-1; 9 nucleotides match TRBD2. The trim removed 5 bases at V and 3 bases at J, leaving 2 bases unmatched. Germline values: CDR1 MNHEY, CDR2 SMNVEV (reference sequence). This CDR3 has 14 residues. The chain's CDR3 is CASSHSGGYNEQFF. CDR3 sequence (DNA): TGTGCCAGCAGTCATAGCGGGGGCTACAATGAGCAGTTCTTC.

V is TRBV12-5 and J is TRBJ2-7; D not certain. The CDR3 loop spans 13 amino acids. Deletions cut 1 base from V and 4 bases from J, with 8 bases between. The germline gives CDR1 LGHNT, CDR2 FRNRAP. The CDR3 loop reads CASGLATGYEQYV. CDR3 bases: TGTGCTAGTGGTTTGGCGACTGGTTACGAGCAGTACGTC.

The rearrangement links TRBV18 to TRBJ2-1; 9 bases align to TRBD2. V shed 0 bases and J 5 bases; nucleotides not matched to a gene: 2. CDR1 is KGHSH, CDR2 LQKENI, per germline. The CDR3 sequence is 15 residues long. The CDR3 DNA sequence: TGTGCCAGCTCACCACCAGCGGGAGGTGACAATGAGCAGTTCTTC. Translating gives CASSPPAGGDNEQFF.

This clone was recorded a few times. V is TRBV7-9 and J is TRBJ1-2; 7 bases line up with TRBD1. This CDR3 has 14 residues. Trimming took 5 bases from V and 8 from J; bases not matched to a gene: 11. The germline V gene has CDR1 SEHNR and CDR2 FQNEAQ (reference sequence). CDR3 sequence: CASSIPQGLGGYTF. In DNA, the CDR3 is TGTGCCAGCAGCATACCACAGGGGCTGGGGGGCTACACCTTC.

J is TRBJ2-5 and V is TRBV7-2; tentative D call: TRBD2 (5 bases). V shed 1 base and J shed 4 bases, with 10 bases lying between them. Germline CDR1 reads SGHTA; CDR2 reads FQGNSA. The CDR3 is 14 residues long. The CDR3 bases are TGTGCCAGCAGCTTAGGGACTCCCGCAGAGACCCAGTACTTC. Translated: CASSLGTPAETQYF. The full variable domain, completed using reference TRBV7-2 and TRBJ2-5, is GAGVSQSPSNKVTEKGKDVELRCDPISGHTALYWYRQSLGQGLEFLIYFQGNSAPDKSGLPSDRFSAERTGGSVSTLTIQRTQQEDSAVYLCASSLGTPAETQYFGPGTRLLVL.

The gene calls are TRBV19 and TRBJ1-5, with D perhaps matching TRBD1 (6 bases). Per germline, CDR1 LNHDA and CDR2 SQIVND (reference sequence). Trimming stripped 0 bases from V and 3 bases from J, with 12 bases between. This CDR3 is 16 amino acids long. CDR3 sequence (DNA): TGTGCCAGTAGTATAGATAGGACAGCGTTCAATCAGCCCCAGCATTTT. Its translation: CASSIDRTAFNQPQHF.

This clone was recorded a few times. The V gene is TRBV14, the J gene TRBJ2-7, with a weak D call TRBD1 (6 bases). The germline V and J ends were trimmed by 4 bases and 4 bases, with 17 bases remaining between them. The CDR3 runs to 15 residues. CDR1 and CDR2 from the germline V gene are SGHDN and FVKESK. In DNA, the CDR3 is TGTGCCAGCAGCCCCCGCCCGGGACAAGAGTACGAGCAGTACTTC. The encoded protein is CASSPRPGQEYEQYF.

This clone was detected only once. The rearrangement joins TRBV18 to TRBJ1-1; 10 bases are a match to TRBD1. Unmatched junction bases numbered 2, after V lost 4 bases and J lost 0 bases. The CDR3 is made up of 15 amino acids. CDR1 is KGHSH, CDR2 LQKENI, per germline. The DNA for the CDR3 is TGTGCCAGCTCACGGACAGGGGGTCTGAACACTGAAGCTTTCTTT. As protein: CASSRTGGLNTEAFF. Full variable domain (rest looked up from reference TRBV18 and TRBJ1-1): NAGVMQNPRHLVRRRGQEARLRCSPMKGHSHVYWYRQLPEEGLKFMVYLQKENIIDESGMPKERFSAEFPKEGPSILRIQQVVRGDSAAYFCASSRTGGLNTEAFFGQGTRLTVV.

This clone was counted a single time. The chain combines TRBV11-2 with TRBJ2-7, with TRBD1 matching over 11 bases. The germline V gene encodes CDR1 SGHAT and CDR2 FQNNGV. The CDR3 consists of 12 residues. The V and J ends lost 5 bases and 9 bases, in that order; junction bases with no gene match: 3. CDR3 loop: CASSIGTGGQYV. Written as DNA, the CDR3 is TGTGCCAGCAGCATCGGGACAGGGGGGCAGTACGTC.

V and J are TRBV11-2 and TRBJ1-1; D possibly corresponds to TRBD1 (5 bases). Trimming pared 7 bases from V and 0 bases from J, leaving 12 bases between. CDR1 SGHAT and CDR2 FQNNGV come from the germline V gene. The CDR3 loop spans 14 amino acids. The CDR3: CASTIGQLNTEAFF. CDR3 bases: TGTGCCAGCACCATAGGACAATTGAACACTGAAGCTTTCTTT. Using reference TRBV11-2 and TRBJ1-1 for the parts outside the CDR3, the full variable domain is EAGVAQSPRYKIIEKRQSVAFWCNPISGHATLYWYQQILGQGPKLLIQFQNNGVVDDSQLPKDRFSAERLKGVDSTLKIQPAKLEDSAVYLCASTIGQLNTEAFFGQGTRLTVV.

J is TRBJ2-7 and V is TRBV4-1, with D perhaps TRBD1 (7 bases). Germline V gives CDR1 MGHRA, CDR2 YSYEKL. The CDR3 runs to 16 residues. V was trimmed by 1 base and J by 2 bases, leaving 15 bases between them. CDR3 in amino acids: CASSQGRGTATYEQYF. The CDR3 DNA is TGCGCCAGCAGCCAAGGTCGGGGGACAGCCACCTACGAGCAGTACTTC.

This rearrangement joins TRBV2 to TRBJ2-3; the match to TRBD2 covers 13 bases. Germline CDR1 is SNHLY and CDR2 is FYNNEI. V shed 4 bases and J 1 base; nucleotides not matched to a gene: 2. There are 16 residues in the CDR3. The CDR3 DNA sequence: TGTGCCAGCAGTGGAGGGACTAGCGGGGGCACAGATACGCAGTATTTT. This gives the protein CASSGGTSGGTDTQYF.

This clone was observed a few times. The rearrangement uses TRBV6-5 and TRBJ1-1; no definite D call. V was trimmed by 0 bases and J by 8 bases, leaving 16 bases between them. Looked up from germline, CDR1 is MNHEY and CDR2 is SVGAGI. The CDR3 has 15 residues. CDR3 loop: CASSYSKNTISEAFF. CDR3 nucleotide sequence: TGTGCCAGCAGTTACTCGAAGAATACTATCTCCGAAGCTTTCTTT.

This clone was seen at least ten times. The genes are TRBV6-6 and TRBJ1-3; 9 bases line up with TRBD1. The CDR3 extends over 15 amino acids. Losses at the gene ends were 6 bases for V and 3 bases for J; bases not matched to a gene: 6. Germline V gene data show CDR1 as MNHNY and CDR2 as SVGAGI (reference sequence). The CDR3 protein is CASRPDRGYGNTIYF. The CDR3 coding sequence is TGTGCCAGCAGACCGGACAGGGGCTATGGAAACACCATATATTTT.

This clone was counted only a few times. The rearrangement links TRBV7-8 to TRBJ2-5; 9 bases line up with TRBD1. The CDR3 covers 16 residues. Germline lookup yields CDR1 SGHVS and CDR2 FQNEAQ. Germline trimming cut 4 bases from V and 5 bases from J; bases unmatched to any gene: 11. The CDR3 sequence: CASSSTPGQGKETQYF. In DNA, the CDR3 is TGTGCCAGCAGCTCCACTCCCGGACAGGGGAAGGAGACCCAGTACTTC. Drawing the rest from reference TRBV7-8 and TRBJ2-5, the complete variable domain is GAGVSQSPRYKVAKRGQDVALRCDPISGHVSLFWYQQALGQGPEFLTYFQNEAQLDKSGLPSDRFFAERPEGSVSTLKIQRTQQEDSAVYLCASSSTPGQGKETQYFGPGTRLLVL.

The J gene is TRBJ1-5, the V gene TRBV19, with a possible D match to TRBD1 (6 bases). The CDR3 is 15 residues long. Trimming shortened V by 6 bases and J by 3 bases, and 15 bases separated the two germline ends. Germline-derived CDR1 and CDR2 are LNHDA and SQIVND (reference sequence). CDR3 in DNA: TGTGCCAGTAGAACGATCTCAGGGGACAATCAGCCCCAGCATTTT. This gives the protein CASRTISGDNQPQHF.

This rearrangement joins TRBV28 to TRBJ2-6; D is possibly TRBD1 (6 bases). Germline CDR1 is MDHEN and CDR2 is SYDVKM. The CDR3 loop spans 16 amino acids. V lost 4 bases to trimming and J lost 0 bases, with 10 bases between them. In nucleotides, the CDR3 is TGTGCCAGCAGTTCTGGACAGTCCTCTGGGGCCAACGTCCTGACTTTC. Translated, it gives CASSSGQSSGANVLTF.

This chain joins TRBV18 and TRBJ2-5; the D gene is possibly TRBD2 (6 bases). The CDR3 length is 14 residues. V lost 5 bases to trimming and J lost 4 bases, with 14 bases between them. Per germline, CDR1 KGHSH and CDR2 LQKENI. The CDR3 spells CASSTGTPPETQYF. CDR3 bases: TGTGCCAGCTCAACGGGGACTCCTCCAGAGACCCAGTACTTC.

This clone appeared a single time. The V call is TRBV30, the J call TRBJ1-6; maybe TRBD1 (5 bases). The CDR3 sequence is 18 residues long. The germline gives CDR1 GTSNPN, CDR2 SVGIG (reference sequence). Deletions cut 1 base from V and 7 bases from J, with 23 bases between. Written as DNA, the CDR3 is TGTGCCTGGAGTGCCTCCCGGCCTAACACAAAGGGGAATTCACCCCTCCACTTT. The encoded protein is CAWSASRPNTKGNSPLHF.

This sequence joins TRBV6-1 and TRBJ2-5; 10 bases match TRBD1. Germline V gene data show CDR1 as MNHNS and CDR2 as SASEGT. V was clipped by 7 bases and J by 3 bases; unmatched bases: 8. The CDR3 is 15 residues long. The CDR3 loop is CASNLQTGGKETQYF. Written as DNA, the CDR3 is TGTGCCAGCAACCTACAGACAGGGGGCAAAGAGACCCAGTACTTC.

V is TRBV4-3 and J is TRBJ2-1; 9 bases are shared with TRBD2. Trimming took 5 bases from V and 5 from J; bases not matched to a gene: 7. The germline V gene encodes CDR1 LGHNA and CDR2 YSLEER. The CDR3 is made up of 15 amino acids. The chain's CDR3 is CASSAGGLANNEQFF. CDR3 sequence (DNA): TGCGCCAGCAGCGCAGGGGGACTAGCCAACAATGAGCAGTTCTTC.

The chain recombines TRBV7-9 with TRBJ2-7, with 9 bases matching TRBD1. Trimming cost V 2 bases and J 3 bases; bases outside gene matches: 5. Germline CDR1 reads SEHNR; CDR2 reads FQNEAQ (reference sequence). The CDR3 totals 15 residues. In nucleotides, the CDR3 is TGTGCCAGCAGCTTAAGAAGGACAGGGGACTACGAGCAGTACTTC. Translation: CASSLRRTGDYEQYF.

This clone appeared a few times. The V gene is TRBV4-3, the J gene TRBJ1-4; TRBD1 aligns across 7 bases. Germline CDR1 and CDR2: LGHNA and YSLEER. V was pared by 4 bases and J by 5 bases, with 4 bases of the junction left unmatched. The CDR3 loop spans 14 amino acids. The CDR3: CASSRQGLNEKLFF. The DNA of the CDR3 is TGCGCCAGCAGCCGACAGGGATTGAATGAAAAACTGTTTTTT.

The CDR3 here is CASSTGTGENIQYF. The CDR3 coding sequence is TGTGCCAGCAGCACCGGGACAGGAGAAAACATTCAGTACTTC. The chain recombines TRBV5-6 with TRBJ2-4; 8 positions agree with TRBD1. The V gene end was trimmed by 4 bases and the J gene end by 5 bases; junction bases not matched to a gene: 5. The length of the CDR3 is 14 residues. Germline loops: CDR1 SGHDT, CDR2 YYEEEE.

The DNA of the CDR3 is TGCGCCAGCAGCCAAGATCGGGGACCGACAGGGTTCTACGAGCAGTACTTC. Protein: CASSQDRGPTGFYEQYF. The genes are TRBV4-3 and TRBJ2-7; 7 bases fit TRBD1. The CDR3 extends over 17 amino acids. J gave up 3 bases and V 0 bases, and 11 bases lay outside the gene matches. Germline CDR1 is LGHNA and CDR2 is YSLEER.

This chain's CDR3 is CASSLVGQYYEQYF. DNA of the CDR3: TGCGCCAGCAGCTTGGTCGGACAGTACTACGAGCAGTACTTC. The chain has TRBV5-1 and TRBJ2-7; D is perhaps TRBD1 (6 bases). The CDR3 consists of 14 residues. The V end lost 0 bases, the J end lost 3 bases, and 10 bases lay between the germline ends. Germline V gene lookup returns CDR1 SGHRS and CDR2 YFSETQ.